The rows below give T cell receptor beta chains drawn from one sample of a study of CD8+ T cells in alopecia areata. Some clones are missing from TCRdb's copy, which holds only in-frame ones; the method was immunoSEQ multiplex PCR. The data show about 140,000 clones, with roughly 52% seen just once and around a sixth held by the top ten. Sequenced here: CD8+ T cells sorted from blood, sampled at week 4, from a patient treated with tofacitinib. Receptor source: a human donor with alopecia areata. Each CDR3 is given with its conserved first and last residue.

v_gene: TRBV4-3; CDR3aa: CASSALQGAYEQYF
v_gene: TRBV5-1; CDR3aa: CASSLARGNEQYF
v_gene: TRBV12-5; CDR3aa: CASGLLETADTQYF
v_gene: TRBV13; CDR3aa: CASSLESGPYRGYTF
v_gene: TRBV29-1; CDR3aa: CSVEDPQGAEEKLFF
v_gene: TRBV29-1; CDR3aa: CSVEEDGVYGYTF
v_gene: TRBV29-1; CDR3aa: CSAVTQNTEAFF
v_gene: TRBV29-1; CDR3aa: CSVEENRPEAFF
v_gene: TRBV6-5; CDR3aa: CASSYTPEGETQYF
v_gene: TRBV9; CDR3aa: CASSVEGGQPQHF
v_gene: TRBV13; CDR3aa: CASSSVLADTQYF
v_gene: TRBV7-2; CDR3aa: CASRGSLYNEQFF
v_gene: TRBV5-4; CDR3aa: CASSLTPKTYEQYF
v_gene: TRBV29-1; CDR3aa: CSVVPLKEQFF
v_gene: TRBV27; CDR3aa: CASSPSADRVGYTF
v_gene: TRBV2; CDR3aa: CANSLGQGMNTEAFF